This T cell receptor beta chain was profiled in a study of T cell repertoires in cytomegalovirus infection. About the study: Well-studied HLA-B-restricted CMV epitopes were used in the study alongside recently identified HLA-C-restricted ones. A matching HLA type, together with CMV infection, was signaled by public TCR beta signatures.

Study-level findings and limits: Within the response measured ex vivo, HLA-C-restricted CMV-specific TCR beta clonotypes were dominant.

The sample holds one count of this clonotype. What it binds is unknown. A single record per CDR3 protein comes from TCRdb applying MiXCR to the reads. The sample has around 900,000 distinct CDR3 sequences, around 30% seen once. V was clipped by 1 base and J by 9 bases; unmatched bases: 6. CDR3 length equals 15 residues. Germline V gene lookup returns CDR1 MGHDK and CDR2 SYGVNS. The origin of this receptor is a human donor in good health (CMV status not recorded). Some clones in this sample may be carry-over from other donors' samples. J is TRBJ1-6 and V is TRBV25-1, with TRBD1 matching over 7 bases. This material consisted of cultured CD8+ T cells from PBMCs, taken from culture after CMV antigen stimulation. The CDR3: CASSEWGQKGSPLHF. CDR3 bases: TGTGCCAGCAGTGAATGGGGACAGAAGGGTTCACCCCTCCACTTT.